The next 28 T cell receptor beta chains were all read from a single sample in a study of blood T cell repertoires in COVID-19 (TCRdb year 2020). Libraries came from the immunoSEQ multiplex PCR assay. As stored in TCRdb, this immuneACCESS dataset retains in-frame rearrangements with V and J assigned. A fraction of the clones does not appear; measured against another copy, unresolved V genes explain less than half of the discrepancy, and the remainder lacks a known reason. Across this sample there are approximately 250,000 clones, with about 89% seen only once. The top ten constitute approximately 4.2% of the sample. The sample taken for sequencing was PBMCs or T cells enriched from blood (not recorded which). The receptors here all came from a young woman who had recovered from COVID-19.

The rearrangement links TRBV19 to TRBJ2-3, with D perhaps matching TRBD2 (6 bases). Trimming left V 3 bases short and J 0 bases short, with 7 bases between. CDR1 is LNHDA, CDR2 SQIVND, per germline (reference sequence). The CDR3 has 14 residues. CDR3 DNA: TGTGCCAGTAGTATTGGGACTAGCACAGATACGCAGTATTTT. This gives the protein CASSIGTSTDTQYF.

The chain carries TRBV28 and TRBJ2-2; 9 bases agree with TRBD1. Trimming cost V 6 bases and J 7 bases; bases outside gene matches: 9. The CDR3 is 15 amino acids. Germline-derived CDR1 and CDR2 are MDHEN and SYDVKM. Written as DNA, the CDR3 is TGTGCCAGCAGGTCACAGGGGGCGCCTAACGGGGAGCTGTTTTTT. Its protein product is CASRSQGAPNGELFF.

The genes are TRBV7-9 and TRBJ1-4; D unclear. CDR1 SEHNR and CDR2 FQNEAQ come from the germline V gene (reference sequence). V dropped 3 bases and J dropped 0 bases, with 11 bases sitting between them. This CDR3 comprises 16 residues. CDR3 sequence: CASSLGRTTTNEKLFF. CDR3 bases: TGTGCCAGCAGCTTGGGCCGGACTACAACTAATGAAAAACTGTTTTTT.

This clone was seen a single time. The CDR3, as DNA: TGTGCCACCGGGACAGGCGATGCAACTAATGAAAAACTGTTTTTT. Residues: CATGTGDATNEKLFF. The chain links TRBV6-5 to TRBJ1-4; TRBD1 matches at 8 bases. Germline CDR1 reads MNHEY; CDR2 reads SVGAGI. Trimming at V came to 10 bases and at J to 0 bases, leaving 7 bases not matched to a gene. The CDR3 has 15 residues.

V is TRBV5-6 and J is TRBJ1-1; TRBD1 might be the D (5 bases). CDR1 is SGHDT, CDR2 YYEEEE, per germline. V lost 4 bases and J 6 bases, leaving 22 bases between the germline ends. This CDR3 region has 16 residues. The DNA of the CDR3 is TGTGCCAGCAGCCCCCGGGGGGGGTGGAGTCAAGCTGAAGCTTTCTTT. Its protein is CASSPRGGWSQAEAFF.

The CDR3 region is CASSLGGWTEAFF. CDR3 coding DNA: TGTGCCAGCAGCTTAGGAGGTTGGACTGAAGCTTTCTTT. This chain joins TRBV11-2 and TRBJ1-1; D is unresolved. This CDR3 region has 13 residues. The germline CDR1 and CDR2 sequences are SGHAT and FQNNGV. V was clipped by 1 base and J by 5 bases, with 8 bases between them. Together with reference TRBV11-2 and TRBJ1-1, the CDR3 gives the full variable domain: EAGVAQSPRYKIIEKRQSVAFWCNPISGHATLYWYQQILGQGPKLLIQFQNNGVVDDSQLPKDRFSAERLKGVDSTLKIQPAKLEDSAVYLCASSLGGWTEAFFGQGTRLTVV.

This rearrangement joins TRBV19 to TRBJ2-7; 10 bases are shared with TRBD2. Losses at the gene ends were 6 bases for V and 3 bases for J; bases not matched to a gene: 5. The CDR3 covers 14 residues. Germline V gene sequence: CDR1 LNHDA, CDR2 SQIVND (reference sequence). Here the CDR3 reads CASSRTSGNYEQYF. In DNA, the CDR3 is TGTGCCAGTAGCCGAACTAGCGGGAACTACGAGCAGTACTTC.

The V and J genes are TRBV6-2 or TRBV6-3 and TRBJ2-4; 7 nucleotides match TRBD1. The V and J ends lost 6 bases and 0 bases, in that order; junction bases with no gene match: 14. The CDR3 extends over 18 amino acids. From germline, CDR1 is MNHEY and CDR2 SVGEGT. The CDR3 loop reads CASSPDGVGQVAKNIQYF. The CDR3 nucleotides are TGTGCCAGCAGCCCCGACGGGGTAGGACAGGTAGCCAAAAACATTCAGTACTTC.

The chain employs TRBV30 and TRBJ2-7, with 7 bases fitting TRBD1. The germline V gene has CDR1 GTSNPN and CDR2 SVGIG (reference sequence). The CDR3 is 13 residues long. Losses at the gene ends were 4 bases for V and 2 bases for J; bases not matched to a gene: 5. The CDR3 region has the DNA TGTGCCTGGAACTCCGGGACAGCCTACGAGCAGTACTTC. This codes for CAWNSGTAYEQYF.

The rearrangement links TRBV27 to TRBJ2-5; D is ambiguous. The CDR3 runs to 13 residues. Germline V gene sequence: CDR1 MNHEY, CDR2 SMNVEV (reference sequence). V lost 3 bases, J lost 4 bases, and 9 bases lay in between. CDR3 region: CASSLGVGETQYF. CDR3 nucleotides: TGTGCCAGCAGTTTGGGCGTGGGAGAGACCCAGTACTTC.

The chain joins TRBV27 to TRBJ2-2, with 7 positions matching TRBD1. The CDR3 loop spans 16 amino acids. Germline V gene data show CDR1 as MNHEY and CDR2 as SMNVEV (reference sequence). After removal of 4 bases from V and 2 bases from J, the junction contained 7 bases not matched to a gene. The CDR3 here is CASSSPGQINTGELFF. The CDR3 DNA reads as TGTGCCAGCAGTTCACCGGGACAGATAAACACCGGGGAGCTGTTTTTT.

The chain uses TRBV9 and TRBJ1-2; 7 nucleotides line up with TRBD1. The CDR3 consists of 15 residues. Trimming cost V 5 bases and J 4 bases; bases outside gene matches: 11. Germline V gives CDR1 SGDLS, CDR2 YYNGEE. The CDR3 DNA follows: TGTGCCAGCAGTCCCCGGACAGGACGGGCCTATGGCTACACCTTC. It translates to CASSPRTGRAYGYTF.

V usage is TRBV19 and J usage is TRBJ1-1, with D uncertain. Trimming removed 5 bases at V and 1 base at J, with 17 bases between. Per germline, CDR1 LNHDA and CDR2 SQIVND (reference sequence). The length of the CDR3 is 16 residues. CDR3 DNA: TGTGCCAGTAGTCTCCATGCAGGTCGGGGGAACACTGAAGCTTTCTTT. Residues: CASSLHAGRGNTEAFF.

The CDR3 DNA follows: TGTGCCAGCAGCTCTGTGGGGGCCAACACCGGCGAGACCCAGTACTTC. The encoded protein is CASSSVGANTGETQYF. The genes are TRBV9 and TRBJ2-5; TRBD1 might be the D (6 bases). V lost 4 bases to trimming and J lost 5 bases, with 21 bases between them. Per the germline V gene, CDR1 is SGDLS and CDR2 is YYNGEE. The CDR3 runs to 16 residues.

This clone is classed as medium-sized. This sequence joins TRBV6-2 or TRBV6-3 and TRBJ1-1; D is unclear. Per germline, CDR1 MNHEY and CDR2 SVGEGT. CDR3 size: 13 residues. Between the trimmed V and J ends, which lost 0 bases and 6 bases, there was a span of 8 bases. The chain's CDR3 is CASSYSPPSEAFF. CDR3 nucleotide sequence: TGTGCCAGCAGTTACTCCCCCCCCTCTGAAGCTTTCTTT.

The CDR3 nucleotides are TGTGCCTGGAGTCGGACTGAACATAGCAATCAGCCCCAGCATTTT. This sequence encodes CAWSRTEHSNQPQHF. The chain links TRBV30 to TRBJ1-5; D is unresolved. V lost 2 bases and J 0 bases, leaving 11 bases between the germline ends. The CDR3 totals 15 residues. The V gene's germline CDR1 is GTSNPN and CDR2 SVGIG (reference sequence). Drawing the rest from reference TRBV30 and TRBJ1-5, the complete variable domain is SQTIHQWPATLVQPVGSPLSLECTVEGTSNPNLYWYRQAAGRGLQLLFYSVGIGQISSEVPQNLSASRPQDRQFILSSKKLLLSDSGFYLCAWSRTEHSNQPQHFGDGTRLSIL.

This clone was observed once. This rearrangement joins TRBV6-2 or TRBV6-3 to TRBJ2-7, with 7 bases fitting TRBD1. J was trimmed by 3 bases and V by 6 bases; bases with no gene match: 5. Germline CDR1 and CDR2: MNHEY and SVGEGT. The CDR3 is 13 amino acids. The CDR3 DNA is TGTGCCAGCAGCGGACAGGTACTCTACGAGCAGTACTTC. Translating gives CASSGQVLYEQYF.

This chain uses TRBV11-2 with TRBJ2-1, with D tentatively TRBD1 (6 bases). Germline values: CDR1 SGHAT, CDR2 FQNNGV. This CDR3 has 13 amino acids. Trimming removed 8 bases from V and 3 bases from J, with 11 bases in between. The CDR3, as DNA: TGTGCCAGCTCCCGGGACAACTACAATGAGCAGTTCTTC. It encodes CASSRDNYNEQFF.

The chain recombines TRBV5-4 with TRBJ1-2; D remains ambiguous. CDR3 length equals 14 residues. V lost 1 base and J 4 bases, leaving 11 bases between the germline ends. From germline, CDR1 is SGHNT and CDR2 YYREEE (reference sequence). CDR3 coding DNA: TGTGCCAGCAGCTTGCCCGGGTCTGGCTATGGCTACACCTTC. This sequence encodes CASSLPGSGYGYTF.

The V gene is TRBV28, the J gene TRBJ1-5; possibly TRBD1 for D (6 bases). CDR3 length equals 17 residues. Per germline, CDR1 MDHEN and CDR2 SYDVKM. The V gene lost 3 bases and the J gene lost 0 bases, with 15 bases spanning the gap. CDR3: CASSFGGHSPSNQPQHF. DNA for the CDR3: TGTGCCAGCAGTTTTGGGGGACACTCACCTAGCAATCAGCCCCAGCATTTT.

Only one count was recorded for this clone. CDR3 in amino acids: CASSLAQPLGTEAFF. The CDR3 nucleotides are TGTGCCAGCAGCTTGGCTCAGCCCCTAGGCACTGAAGCTTTCTTT. J is TRBJ1-1 and V is TRBV5-4; D is unclear. V was clipped by 0 bases and J by 4 bases, with 13 bases between them. Germline V gives CDR1 SGHNT, CDR2 YYREEE (reference sequence). The CDR3 extends over 15 amino acids.

The chain is built from TRBV28 and TRBJ2-1; TRBD1 is a possible D gene (6 bases). Germline CDR1 reads MDHEN; CDR2 reads SYDVKM. CDR3 length equals 16 residues. Trimming removed 2 bases from V and 5 bases from J, with 16 bases in between. The CDR3 DNA sequence: TGTGCCAGCAGTTTAACGGGACAAGGGTTCGACAATGAGCAGTTCTTC. Translated, it gives CASSLTGQGFDNEQFF.

The chain recombines TRBV5-1 with TRBJ2-7, with a tentative D call TRBD2 (5 bases). Germline CDR1 SGHRS, CDR2 YFSETQ. There are 16 residues in the CDR3. V lost 0 bases and J lost 2, with 15 bases in between. The CDR3 here is CASSLVLSDSTYEQYF. In DNA, the CDR3 is TGCGCCAGCAGCTTGGTGCTTAGCGACTCAACCTACGAGCAGTACTTC.

The chain couples TRBV6-5 to TRBJ2-2; D is uncertain. The CDR3 runs to 12 residues. Germline V lookup: CDR1 MNHEY, CDR2 SVGAGI. V was shortened by 3 bases and J by 6 bases, with 5 bases between the two germline ends. CDR3 sequence: CASSYFAGELFF. The CDR3 nucleotides are TGTGCCAGCAGTTATTTCGCCGGGGAGCTGTTTTTT.

The chain has TRBV15 and TRBJ1-1; maybe TRBD1 (5 bases). With 3 bases removed from V and 4 bases from J, the gap between germline ends came to 15 bases. This CDR3 has 15 amino acids. Germline CDR1 LNHNV, CDR2 YYDKDF (reference sequence). The chain's CDR3 is CATSRTDGGGTEAFF. The CDR3 DNA follows: TGTGCCACCAGCAGGACCGATGGGGGAGGCACTGAAGCTTTCTTT. The whole variable domain, remainder taken from reference TRBV15 and TRBJ1-1, is DAMVIQNPRYQVTQFGKPVTLSCSQTLNHNVMYWYQQKSSQAPKLLFHYYDKDFNNEADTPDNFQSRRPNTSFCFLDIRSPGLGDTAMYLCATSRTDGGGTEAFFGQGTRLTVV.

V gene TRBV7-2 combines with J gene TRBJ1-2; 9 nucleotides match TRBD1. V shed 4 bases, J shed 7 bases, and the junction held 4 bases outside the gene matches. This CDR3 has 13 residues. Germline values: CDR1 SGHTA, CDR2 FQGNSA. The chain's CDR3 is CASSSGQGGGYTF. In DNA, the CDR3 is TGTGCCAGCAGCTCGGGACAGGGAGGTGGCTACACCTTC.

This chain connects TRBV3-1 (or the pseudogene TRBV3-2) to TRBJ2-2; 7 bases map to TRBD2. The CDR3 covers 15 residues. Germline values: CDR1 LGHDT, CDR2 YNNKEL (reference sequence). V lost 4 bases to trimming and J lost 8 bases; unmatched junction nucleotides: 10. The CDR3 region has the DNA TGTGCCAGCAGCCTCCCGGGAGGTCCTTTGGGGGAGCTGTTTTTT. Translated, it gives CASSLPGGPLGELFF.

The chain combines TRBV18 with TRBJ1-1; D ambiguous. Between the trimmed V and J ends, which lost 3 bases and 4 bases, there was a span of 12 bases. The CDR3 extends over 14 amino acids. The germline gives CDR1 KGHSH, CDR2 LQKENI. The CDR3 here is CASSPRQSFTEAFF. The CDR3 coding sequence is TGTGCCAGCTCACCGAGGCAGTCCTTCACTGAAGCTTTCTTT.